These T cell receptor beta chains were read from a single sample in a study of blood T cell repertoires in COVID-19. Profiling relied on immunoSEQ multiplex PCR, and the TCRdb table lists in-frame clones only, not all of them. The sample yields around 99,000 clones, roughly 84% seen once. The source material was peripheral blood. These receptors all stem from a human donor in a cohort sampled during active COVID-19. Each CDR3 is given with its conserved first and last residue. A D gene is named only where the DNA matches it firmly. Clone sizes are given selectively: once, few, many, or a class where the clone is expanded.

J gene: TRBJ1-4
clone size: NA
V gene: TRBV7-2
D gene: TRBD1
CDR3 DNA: TGTGCCAGCAGCGGGAGGATGGGACAGGGGGTTGAAAAACTGTTTTTT
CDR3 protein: CASSGRMGQGVEKLFF

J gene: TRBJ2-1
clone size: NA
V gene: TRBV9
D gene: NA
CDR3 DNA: TGTGCCAGCAGCGTAGAGCTAGCCACCTACAATGAGCAGTTCTTC
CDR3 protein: CASSVELATYNEQFF

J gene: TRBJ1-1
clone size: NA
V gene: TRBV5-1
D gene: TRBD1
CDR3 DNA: TGCGCCAGCAGTTACCTTGGGACAGGGGGCACTGAAGCTTTCTTT
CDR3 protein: CASSYLGTGGTEAFF

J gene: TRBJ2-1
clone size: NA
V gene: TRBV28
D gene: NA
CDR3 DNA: TGTGCCAGCAGTTTAATATTAGCGGCCGGCATCGGTAACAATGAGCAGTTCTTC
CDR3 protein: CASSLILAAGIGNNEQFF

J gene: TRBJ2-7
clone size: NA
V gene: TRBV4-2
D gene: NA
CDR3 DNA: TGTGCCAGCAGCCAAGAGAGGTCAACTACGGTCGAGCAGTACTTC
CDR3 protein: CASSQERSTTVEQYF

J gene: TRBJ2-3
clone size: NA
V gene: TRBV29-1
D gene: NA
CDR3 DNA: TGCAGCGTTGAACAGGGCCTTCCCACAGATACGCAGTATTTT
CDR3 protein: CSVEQGLPTDTQYF

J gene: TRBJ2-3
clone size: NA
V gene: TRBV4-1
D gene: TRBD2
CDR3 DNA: TGCGCCAGCAGCCAAGAACTAGCGGGAGTCCGGGGGTTCCGCACAGATACGCAGTATTTT
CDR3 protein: CASSQELAGVRGFRTDTQYF

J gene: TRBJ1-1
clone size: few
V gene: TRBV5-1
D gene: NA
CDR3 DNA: TGCGCCAGCTCGGGTGAGGGGGAACGGGCTTTCTTT
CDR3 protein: CASSGEGERAFF

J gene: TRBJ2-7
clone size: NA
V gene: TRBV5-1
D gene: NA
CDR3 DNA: TGCGCCAGCAGCTTGGGGTCAGGGGCTACCTACGAGCAGTACTTC
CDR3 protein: CASSLGSGATYEQYF

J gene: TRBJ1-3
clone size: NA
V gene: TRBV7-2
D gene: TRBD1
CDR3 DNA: TGTGCCAGCAGCTTGCGGGACAGTGGAAACACCATATATTTT
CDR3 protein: CASSLRDSGNTIYF

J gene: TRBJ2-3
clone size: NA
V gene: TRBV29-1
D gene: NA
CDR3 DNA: TGCAGCGTTGAAGAGTCTGCGGGGACGCAGTATTTT
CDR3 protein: CSVEESAGTQYF

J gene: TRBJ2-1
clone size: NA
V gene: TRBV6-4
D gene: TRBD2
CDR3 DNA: TGTGCCAGCAGTGGGCTCGGACTAGCGGGAGCCAATGAGCAGTTCTTC
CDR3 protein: CASSGLGLAGANEQFF

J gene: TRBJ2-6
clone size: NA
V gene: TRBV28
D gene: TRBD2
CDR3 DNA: TGTGCCAGCAGTCTGGCACTAGCGTCTGGGGCCAACGTCCTGACTTTC
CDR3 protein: CASSLALASGANVLTF

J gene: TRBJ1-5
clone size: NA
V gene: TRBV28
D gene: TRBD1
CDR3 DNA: TGTGCCAGCAGTTTCCCGGGACAGGGGTTTCAGCCCCAGCATTTT
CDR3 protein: CASSFPGQGFQPQHF

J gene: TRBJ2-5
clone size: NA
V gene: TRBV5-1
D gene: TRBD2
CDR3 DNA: TGCGCCAGCAGCTTGGGACTAGCGGGAGTTAGGGCGGAGACCCAGTACTTC
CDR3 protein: CASSLGLAGVRAETQYF

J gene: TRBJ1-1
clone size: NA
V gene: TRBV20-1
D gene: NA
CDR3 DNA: TGCAGTGCTAGAATTGTCTCTGAAGCTTTCTTT
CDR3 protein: CSARIVSEAFF

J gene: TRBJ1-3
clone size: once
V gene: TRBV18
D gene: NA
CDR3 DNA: TGTGCCAGCTCTCCCCGACAGGCTAACTCTGGAAACACCATATATTTT
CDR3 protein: CASSPRQANSGNTIYF

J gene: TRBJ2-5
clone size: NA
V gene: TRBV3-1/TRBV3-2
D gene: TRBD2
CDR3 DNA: TGTGCCAGCAGCCAACCCTGGGGGGGATCGGAGACCCAGTACTTC
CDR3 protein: CASSQPWGGSETQYF

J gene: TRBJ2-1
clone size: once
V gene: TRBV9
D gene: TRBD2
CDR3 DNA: TGTGCCAGCAGCGTAGAAGGCGGGAGCTATGTGTACAATGAGCAGTTCTTC
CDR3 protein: CASSVEGGSYVYNEQFF

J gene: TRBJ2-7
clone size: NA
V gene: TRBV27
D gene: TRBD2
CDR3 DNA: TGTGCCAGCAGTTTTAGCGGGGTCTACGAGCAGTACTTC
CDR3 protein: CASSFSGVYEQYF

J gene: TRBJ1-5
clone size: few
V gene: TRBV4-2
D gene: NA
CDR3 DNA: TGTGCCAGCAGCCAATATTCCGGGACAATGGGCGGGGGGTTCAATCAGCCCCAGCATTTT
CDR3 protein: CASSQYSGTMGGGFNQPQHF

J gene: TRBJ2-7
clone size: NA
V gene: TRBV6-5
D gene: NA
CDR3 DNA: TGTGCCAGCACTCTGACTGCTACCTACGAGCAGTACTTC
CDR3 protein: CASTLTATYEQYF

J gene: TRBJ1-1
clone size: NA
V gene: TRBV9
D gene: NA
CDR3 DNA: TGTGCCAGCAGCGGTCTGGGGCAGGGAACCCTGGACACTGAAGCTTTCTTT
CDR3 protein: CASSGLGQGTLDTEAFF

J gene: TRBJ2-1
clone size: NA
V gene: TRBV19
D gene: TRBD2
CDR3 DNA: TGTGCCAGTAGTTTGGGACTAGCGGGGTCTCAGGGGCAGTTCTTC
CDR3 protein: CASSLGLAGSQGQFF

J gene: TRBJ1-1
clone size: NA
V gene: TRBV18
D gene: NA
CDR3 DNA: TGTGCCAGCTCACCAAGAAGCGATCCCACCGTTCGCACTGAAGCTTTCTTT
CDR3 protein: CASSPRSDPTVRTEAFF

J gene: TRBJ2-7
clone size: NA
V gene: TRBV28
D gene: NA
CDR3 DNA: TGTGCCAGCAGTTTAGAGGGGGACACCTACATCTACGAGCAGTACTTC
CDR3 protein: CASSLEGDTYIYEQYF

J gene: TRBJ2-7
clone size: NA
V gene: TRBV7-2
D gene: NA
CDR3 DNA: TGTGCCAGCAGCCGGGATAGCCTGGAGCAGTACTTC
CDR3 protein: CASSRDSLEQYF

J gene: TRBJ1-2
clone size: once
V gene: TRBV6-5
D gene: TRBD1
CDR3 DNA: TGTGCCAGCAAAACAGGGGGCTATGGCTACACCTTC
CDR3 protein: CASKTGGYGYTF

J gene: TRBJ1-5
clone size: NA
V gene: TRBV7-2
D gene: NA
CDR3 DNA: TGTGCCAGCAGCTTAGGCGCCCGTCAGCCCCAGCATTTT
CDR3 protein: CASSLGARQPQHF

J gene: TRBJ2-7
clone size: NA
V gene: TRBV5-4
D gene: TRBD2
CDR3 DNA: TGTGCCAGCAGCTCCGGACTAGCGGGAGAAACCTACGAGCAGTACTTC
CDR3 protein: CASSSGLAGETYEQYF

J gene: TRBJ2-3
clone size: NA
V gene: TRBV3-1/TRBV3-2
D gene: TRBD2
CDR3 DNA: TGTGCCAGCAGCCAAGTCGGGGGAGGGACAGATACGCAGTATTTT
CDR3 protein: CASSQVGGGTDTQYF

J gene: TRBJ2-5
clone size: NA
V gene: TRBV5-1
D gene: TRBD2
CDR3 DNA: TGCGCCAGCAGCTCCGGGACTAGCGGGGTTGGGGGTGAGACCCAGTACTTC
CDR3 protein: CASSSGTSGVGGETQYF

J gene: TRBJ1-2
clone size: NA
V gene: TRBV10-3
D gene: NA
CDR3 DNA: TGTGCCATCAGTGAGGACGGGTCCTATGGCTACACCTTC
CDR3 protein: CAISEDGSYGYTF